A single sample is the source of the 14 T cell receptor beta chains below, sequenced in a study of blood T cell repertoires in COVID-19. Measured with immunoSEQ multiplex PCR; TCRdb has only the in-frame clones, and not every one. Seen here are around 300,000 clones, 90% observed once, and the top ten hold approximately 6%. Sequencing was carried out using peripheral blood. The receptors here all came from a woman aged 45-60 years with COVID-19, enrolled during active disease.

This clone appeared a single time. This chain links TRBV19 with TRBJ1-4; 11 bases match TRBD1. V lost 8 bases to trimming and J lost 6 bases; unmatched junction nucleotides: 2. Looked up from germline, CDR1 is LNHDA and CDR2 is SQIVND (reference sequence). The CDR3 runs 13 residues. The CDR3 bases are TGTGCCAGTCGGGACAGGGGGGATGAAAAACTGTTTTTT. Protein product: CASRDRGDEKLFF.

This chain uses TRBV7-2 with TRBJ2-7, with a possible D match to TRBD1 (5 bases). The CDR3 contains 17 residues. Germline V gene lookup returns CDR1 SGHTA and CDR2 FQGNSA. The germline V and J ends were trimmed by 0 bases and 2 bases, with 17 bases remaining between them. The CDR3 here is CASSLAWGSLLPYEQYF. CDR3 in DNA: TGTGCCAGCAGCTTAGCCTGGGGCAGCCTACTTCCCTACGAGCAGTACTTC.

The CDR3: CASSFGLPTTDTQYF. The CDR3, as DNA: TGTGCCAGCAGCTTCGGACTACCAACCACAGATACGCAGTATTTT. The J gene is TRBJ2-3, the V gene TRBV7-9; TRBD2 is a possible D gene (6 bases). This CDR3 is built from 15 residues. The germline CDR1 and CDR2 sequences are SEHNR and FQNEAQ (reference sequence). Trimming left V 3 bases short and J 2 bases short, with 12 bases between.

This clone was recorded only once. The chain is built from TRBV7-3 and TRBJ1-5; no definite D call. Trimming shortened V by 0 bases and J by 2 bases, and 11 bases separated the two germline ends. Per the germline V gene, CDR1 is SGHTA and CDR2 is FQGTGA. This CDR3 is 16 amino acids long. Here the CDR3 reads CASSLTPGYRNQPQHF. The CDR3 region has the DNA TGTGCCAGCAGCTTAACTCCCGGGTATCGCAATCAGCCCCAGCATTTT.

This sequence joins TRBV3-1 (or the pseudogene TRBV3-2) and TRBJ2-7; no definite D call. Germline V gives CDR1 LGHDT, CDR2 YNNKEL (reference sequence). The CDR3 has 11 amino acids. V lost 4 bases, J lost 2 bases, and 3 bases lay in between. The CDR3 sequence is CASSLTYEQYF. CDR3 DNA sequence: TGTGCCAGCAGCCTTACCTACGAGCAGTACTTC.

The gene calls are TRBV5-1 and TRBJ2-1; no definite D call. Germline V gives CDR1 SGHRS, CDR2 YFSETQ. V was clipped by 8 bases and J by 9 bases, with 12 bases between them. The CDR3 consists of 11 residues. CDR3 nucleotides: TGCGCCAGTCGAACCGGTATTGAGCAGTTCTTC. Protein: CASRTGIEQFF.

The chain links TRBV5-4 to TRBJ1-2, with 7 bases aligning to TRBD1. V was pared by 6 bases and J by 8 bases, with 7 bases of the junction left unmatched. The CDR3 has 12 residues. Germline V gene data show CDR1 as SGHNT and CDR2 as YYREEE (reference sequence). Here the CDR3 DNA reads TGTGCCAGCACGGAAGGGGGCGACGGCTACACCTTC. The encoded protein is CASTEGGDGYTF.

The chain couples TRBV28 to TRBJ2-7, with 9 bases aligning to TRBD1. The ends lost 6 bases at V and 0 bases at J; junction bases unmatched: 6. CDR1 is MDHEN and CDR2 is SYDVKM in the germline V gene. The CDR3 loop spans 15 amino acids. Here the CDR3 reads CASSSDRGSSYEQYF. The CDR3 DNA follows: TGTGCCAGCAGCTCCGACAGGGGGAGCTCCTACGAGCAGTACTTC.

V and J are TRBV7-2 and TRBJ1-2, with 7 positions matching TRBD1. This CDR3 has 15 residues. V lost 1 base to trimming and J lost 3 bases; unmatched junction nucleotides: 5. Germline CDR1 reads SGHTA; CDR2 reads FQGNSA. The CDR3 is CASSLVYRGDYGYTF. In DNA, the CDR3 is TGTGCCAGCAGCTTAGTTTACAGGGGTGACTATGGCTACACCTTC.

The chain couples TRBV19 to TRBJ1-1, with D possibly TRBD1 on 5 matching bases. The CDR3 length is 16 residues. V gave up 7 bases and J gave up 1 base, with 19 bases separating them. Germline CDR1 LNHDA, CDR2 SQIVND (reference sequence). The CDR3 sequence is CASKDQAGRKNTEAFF. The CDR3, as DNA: TGTGCCAGTAAAGACCAGGCGGGACGAAAGAACACTGAAGCTTTCTTT.

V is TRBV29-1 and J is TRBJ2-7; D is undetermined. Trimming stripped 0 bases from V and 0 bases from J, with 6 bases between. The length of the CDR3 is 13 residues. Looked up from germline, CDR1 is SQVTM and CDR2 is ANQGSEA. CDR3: CSVEDFGSYEQYF. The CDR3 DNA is TGCAGCGTTGAAGACTTCGGCTCCTACGAGCAGTACTTC.

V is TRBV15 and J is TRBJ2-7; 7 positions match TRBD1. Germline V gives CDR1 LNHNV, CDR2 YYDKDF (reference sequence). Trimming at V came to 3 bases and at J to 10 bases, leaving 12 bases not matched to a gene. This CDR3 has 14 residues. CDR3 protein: CATSSRQGNRLQYF. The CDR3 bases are TGTGCCACCAGCAGCAGACAGGGTAATCGGCTACAGTACTTC.

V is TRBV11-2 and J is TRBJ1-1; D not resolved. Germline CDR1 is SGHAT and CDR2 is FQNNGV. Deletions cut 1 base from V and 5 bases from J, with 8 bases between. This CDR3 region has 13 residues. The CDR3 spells CASSLVGWTEAFF. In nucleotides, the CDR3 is TGTGCCAGCAGCTTAGTTGGCTGGACTGAAGCTTTCTTT.

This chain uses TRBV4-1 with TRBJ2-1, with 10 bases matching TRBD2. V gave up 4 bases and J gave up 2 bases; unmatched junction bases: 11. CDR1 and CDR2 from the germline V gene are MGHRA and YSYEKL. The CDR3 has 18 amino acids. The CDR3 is CASSPLGLAESPYNEQFF. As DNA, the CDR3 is TGCGCCAGCAGCCCCTTAGGACTAGCGGAAAGTCCCTACAATGAGCAGTTCTTC.